This T cell receptor beta chain derives from a study of early T cells in non-severe SARS-CoV-2 infection. This CDR3 spans 13 amino acids. Trimming cost V 3 bases and J 5 bases, with 7 bases left between them. Germline lookup yields CDR1 LNHDA and CDR2 SQIVND (reference sequence). This clonotype was observed at least ten times. Its specificity is unknown. Broader study findings: A preference for anti-spike CD8 responses marked VDJdb matching, which missed private and CD4 specificities.

MiXCR, run by TCRdb on the 5' RACE reads, gives a single entry per CDR3 protein. The sample has more than 75,000 distinct CDR3 sequences, around 15% seen once. The sequenced sample consisted of whole blood. The source of this sequence is an adult who was a healthcare worker with PCR-confirmed SARS-CoV-2 infection or an uninfected control (not recorded which). This chain connects TRBV19 to TRBJ2-2; perhaps TRBD1 as D (5 bases). The CDR3 region is CASSMGQTGELFF. CDR3 bases: TGTGCCAGTAGTATGGGGCAAACCGGGGAGCTGTTTTTT. Supplemented by reference TRBV19 and TRBJ2-2, the full variable domain reads DGGITQSPKYLFRKEGQNVTLSCEQNLNHDAMYWYRQDPGQGLRLIYYSQIVNDFQKGDIAEGYSVSREKKESFPLTVTSAQKNPTAFYLCASSMGQTGELFFGEGSRLTVL.